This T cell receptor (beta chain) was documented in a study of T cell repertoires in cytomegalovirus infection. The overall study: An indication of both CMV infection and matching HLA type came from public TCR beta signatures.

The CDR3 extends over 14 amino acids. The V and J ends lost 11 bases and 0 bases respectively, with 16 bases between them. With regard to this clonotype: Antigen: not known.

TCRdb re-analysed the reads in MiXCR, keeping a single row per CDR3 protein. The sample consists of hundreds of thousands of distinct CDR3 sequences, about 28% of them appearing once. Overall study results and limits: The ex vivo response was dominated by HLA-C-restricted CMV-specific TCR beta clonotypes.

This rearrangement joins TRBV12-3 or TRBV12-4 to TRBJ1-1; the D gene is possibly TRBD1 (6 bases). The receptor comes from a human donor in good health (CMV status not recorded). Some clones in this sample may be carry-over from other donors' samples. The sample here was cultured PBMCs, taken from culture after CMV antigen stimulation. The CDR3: CAQKRGLLNTEAFF. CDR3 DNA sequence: TGTGCCCAAAAGCGGGGGCTCCTGAACACTGAAGCTTTCTTT.